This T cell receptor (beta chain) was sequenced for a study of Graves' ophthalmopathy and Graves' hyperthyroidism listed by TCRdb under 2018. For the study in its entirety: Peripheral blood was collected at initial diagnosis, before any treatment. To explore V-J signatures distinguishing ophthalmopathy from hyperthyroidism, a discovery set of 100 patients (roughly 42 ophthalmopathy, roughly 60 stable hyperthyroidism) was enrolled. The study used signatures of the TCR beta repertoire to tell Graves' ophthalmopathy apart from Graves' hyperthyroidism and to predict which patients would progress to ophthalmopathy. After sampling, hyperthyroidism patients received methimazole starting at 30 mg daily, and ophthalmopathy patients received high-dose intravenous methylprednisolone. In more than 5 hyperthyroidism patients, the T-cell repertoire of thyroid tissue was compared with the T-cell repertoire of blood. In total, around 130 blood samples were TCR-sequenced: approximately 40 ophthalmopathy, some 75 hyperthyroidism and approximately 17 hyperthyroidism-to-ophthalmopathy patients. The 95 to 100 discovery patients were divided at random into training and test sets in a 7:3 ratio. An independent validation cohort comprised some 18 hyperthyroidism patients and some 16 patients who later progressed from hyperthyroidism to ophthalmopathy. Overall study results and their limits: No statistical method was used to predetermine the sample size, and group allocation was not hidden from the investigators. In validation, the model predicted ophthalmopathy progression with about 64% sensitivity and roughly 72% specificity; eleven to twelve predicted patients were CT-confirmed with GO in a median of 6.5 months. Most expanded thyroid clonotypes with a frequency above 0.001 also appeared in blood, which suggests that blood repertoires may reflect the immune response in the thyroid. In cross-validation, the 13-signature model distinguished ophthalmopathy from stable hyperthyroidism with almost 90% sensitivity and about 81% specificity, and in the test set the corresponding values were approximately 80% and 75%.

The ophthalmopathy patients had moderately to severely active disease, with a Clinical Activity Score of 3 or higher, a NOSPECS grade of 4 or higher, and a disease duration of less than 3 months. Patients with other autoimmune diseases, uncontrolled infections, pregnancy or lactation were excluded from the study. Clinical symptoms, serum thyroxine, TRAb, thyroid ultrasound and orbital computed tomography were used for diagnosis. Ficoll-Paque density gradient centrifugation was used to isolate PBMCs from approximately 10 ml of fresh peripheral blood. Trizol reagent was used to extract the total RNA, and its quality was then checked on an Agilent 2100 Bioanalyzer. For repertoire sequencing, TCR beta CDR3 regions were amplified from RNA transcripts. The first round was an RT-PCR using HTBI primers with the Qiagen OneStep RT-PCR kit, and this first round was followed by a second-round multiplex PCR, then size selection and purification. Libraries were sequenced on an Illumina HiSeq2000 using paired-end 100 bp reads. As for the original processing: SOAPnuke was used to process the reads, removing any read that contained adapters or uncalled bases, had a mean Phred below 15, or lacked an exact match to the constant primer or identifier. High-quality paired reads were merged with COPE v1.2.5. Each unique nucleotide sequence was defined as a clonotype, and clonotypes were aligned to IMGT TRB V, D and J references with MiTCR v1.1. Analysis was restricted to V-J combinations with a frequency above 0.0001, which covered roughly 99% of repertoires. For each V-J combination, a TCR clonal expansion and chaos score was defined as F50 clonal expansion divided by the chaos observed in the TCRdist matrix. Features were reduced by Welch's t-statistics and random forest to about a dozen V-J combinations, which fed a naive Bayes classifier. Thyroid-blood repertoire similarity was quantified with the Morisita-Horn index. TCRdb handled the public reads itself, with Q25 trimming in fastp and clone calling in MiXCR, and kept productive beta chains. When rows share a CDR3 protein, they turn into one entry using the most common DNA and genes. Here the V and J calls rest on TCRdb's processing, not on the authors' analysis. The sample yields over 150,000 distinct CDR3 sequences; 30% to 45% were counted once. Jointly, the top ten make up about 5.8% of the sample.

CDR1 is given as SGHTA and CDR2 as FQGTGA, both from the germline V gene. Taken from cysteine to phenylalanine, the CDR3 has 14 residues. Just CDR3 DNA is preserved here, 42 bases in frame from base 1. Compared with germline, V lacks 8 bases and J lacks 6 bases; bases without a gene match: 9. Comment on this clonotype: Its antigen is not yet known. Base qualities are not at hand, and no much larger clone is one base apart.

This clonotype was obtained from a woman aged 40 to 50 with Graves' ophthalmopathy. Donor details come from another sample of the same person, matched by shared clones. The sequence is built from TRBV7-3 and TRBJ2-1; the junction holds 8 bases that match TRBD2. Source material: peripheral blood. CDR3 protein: CASGLTGGPNEQFF. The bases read TGTGCCAGCGGCCTGACGGGAGGGCCCAATGAGCAGTTCTTC.